The clone carrying this T cell receptor beta chain came up once. The antigen is not known. PCR amplification relied on 60 Vbeta primers (plus 13 Jbeta primers). Produced via immunoSEQ multiplex PCR; TCRdb's table is partial and in-frame only. The sample lists 150,000 or so clones, more than 60% occurring once. Germline values: CDR1 ENHRY, CDR2 SYGVKD. This CDR3 region has 11 residues. Trimming cost V 10 bases and J 8 bases, with 14 bases left between them. The data belong to a study of cytomegalovirus exposure and HLA in healthy donors. Overall study results and limits: A missense variant in DCLRE1C was later tied to TCR beta V- and J-gene trimming. Cytomegalovirus association was listed for 164 TCR beta chains.

The gene calls are TRBV10-3 and TRBJ1-2, with D possibly being TRBD1 (6 bases). Material for sequencing was PBMCs. The receptor's source is a middle-aged woman in good health and CMV-seropositive. This CDR3 is CATRGGQGYTF. CDR3 in DNA: TGTGCCACCCGCGGGGGGCAGGGCTACACCTTC.